Below are 24 T cell receptor beta chains sequenced from a single sample in a study of OX40 agonist ivuxolimab in advanced cancers. Profiled with immunoSEQ multiplex PCR; TCRdb holds only in-frame clones, not every one. The sample has approximately 21,000 clones, nearly 85% seen once. The sample in question was CD4+ or CD8+ T cells sorted from blood, obtained in a trial of the OX40 agonist ivuxolimab. These receptors all come from an adult with an advanced solid tumor such as melanoma, head and neck, liver or kidney cancer.

This clone was found a few times. The V gene is TRBV19, the J gene TRBJ1-6, with 7 bases matching TRBD1. CDR1 is LNHDA and CDR2 is SQIVND in the germline V gene (reference sequence). The CDR3 sequence is 15 residues long. V trimming: 5 bases; J trimming: 7 bases; junction bases outside the gene matches: 8. The CDR3 is CASSPRTGDNSPLHF. CDR3 nucleotides: TGTGCCAGTAGTCCTAGGACAGGCGACAATTCACCCCTCCACTTT.

The chain recombines TRBV27 with TRBJ1-1; D is undetermined. Germline V gene data show CDR1 as MNHEY and CDR2 as SMNVEV (reference sequence). V was cut by 7 bases and J by 0 bases, with 12 bases left in between. The CDR3 covers 14 residues. CDR3 region: CASTMSNMNTEAFF. The CDR3 nucleotides read TGTGCCAGCACCATGTCTAACATGAACACTGAAGCTTTCTTT.

The chain combines TRBV4-1 with TRBJ2-1, with TRBD1 identical over 8 bases. The V segment lost 3 bases and the J segment 6 bases; nucleotides outside the gene matches: 10. Looked up from germline, CDR1 is MGHRA and CDR2 is YSYEKL. The CDR3 has 16 amino acids. CDR3 DNA: TGCGCCAGCAGCCACCCTTCAGGGGGCAGTCCCAATGAGCAGTTCTTC. Its translation: CASSHPSGGSPNEQFF.

The chain uses TRBV28 and TRBJ1-4; 7 bases agree with TRBD1. From germline, CDR1 is MDHEN and CDR2 SYDVKM. V lost 7 bases, J lost 3 bases, and 8 bases stayed unmatched. This CDR3 is built from 15 residues. CDR3 loop: CASTPTGVANEKLFF. CDR3 in DNA: TGTGCCAGCACCCCCACAGGGGTTGCTAATGAAAAACTGTTTTTT.

The gene calls are TRBV28 and TRBJ2-7; 7 bases are a match to TRBD1. This CDR3 is 14 amino acids long. Unmatched junction bases numbered 6, after V lost 3 bases and J lost 4 bases. CDR1 and CDR2 (germline): MDHEN, SYDVKM. The CDR3 sequence is CASSFPGQRYEQYF. In nucleotides, the CDR3 is TGTGCCAGCAGTTTCCCGGGACAGCGATACGAGCAGTACTTC.

The J gene is TRBJ2-1, the V gene TRBV30; TRBD1 or TRBD2 may be the D gene (5 bases each). CDR1 and CDR2 from the germline V gene are GTSNPN and SVGIG (reference sequence). CDR3 length: 16 residues. V lost 6 bases, J lost 0 bases, and 18 bases lay in between. The CDR3 loop reads CACNPRDPSSYNEQFF. CDR3 bases: TGTGCCTGTAATCCCCGGGACCCCAGCTCCTACAATGAGCAGTTCTTC.

J is TRBJ2-1 and V is TRBV5-1, with TRBD2 matching over 8 bases. Germline CDR1 and CDR2: SGHRS and YFSETQ. The CDR3 totals 16 residues. The V and J ends lost 3 bases and 1 base, in that order; junction bases with no gene match: 6. CDR3 loop: CASSSVGGGSYNEQFF. In nucleotides, the CDR3 is TGCGCCAGCAGCTCCGTAGGCGGGGGGTCCTACAATGAGCAGTTCTTC.

The V gene is TRBV29-1, the J gene TRBJ1-4, with 8 bases matching TRBD1. Per the germline V gene, CDR1 is SQVTM and CDR2 is ANQGSEA. Germline trimming cut 7 bases from V and 10 bases from J; bases unmatched to any gene: 14. This CDR3 contains 14 residues. DNA for the CDR3: TGCAGCGCATTGATTGGACAGGGTACTGGAAAACTGTTTTTT. Its translation: CSALIGQGTGKLFF.

The chain employs TRBV19 and TRBJ1-1; no firm D call. V lost 3 bases, J lost 1 base, and 3 bases lay in between. From germline, CDR1 is LNHDA and CDR2 SQIVND (reference sequence). This CDR3 has 12 amino acids. Written as DNA, the CDR3 is TGTGCCAGTAGTATCGAGAACACTGAAGCTTTCTTT. This sequence encodes CASSIENTEAFF.

The CDR3 sequence is CASSQDRGLQETQYF. CDR3 nucleotide sequence: TGTGCCAGCAGCCAGGACAGGGGACTCCAAGAGACCCAGTACTTC. The chain combines TRBV11-2 with TRBJ2-5; 9 bases line up with TRBD1. This CDR3 spans 15 amino acids. From germline, CDR1 is SGHAT and CDR2 FQNNGV. Trimming cost V 5 bases and J 1 base; bases outside gene matches: 5.

The V gene is TRBV21-1, the J gene TRBJ2-1; the table's D call, TRBD1, was not checked against the DNA. TRBV21-1 is an annotated pseudogene. The CDR3 is made up of 16 amino acids. The CDR3: CASSFQLPGQTNEQFF. The CDR3 region has the DNA TGTGCCAGCAGCTTTCAACTCCCGGGACAAACCAATGAGCAGTTCTTC.

This chain joins TRBV29-1 and TRBJ1-4; D unresolved. V was trimmed by 0 bases and J by 8 bases, leaving 7 bases between them. The germline CDR1 and CDR2 sequences are SQVTM and ANQGSEA. The CDR3 has 12 residues. In DNA form, the CDR3 reads TGCAGCGTTGAAGATTTAGGGGAAAAACTGTTTTTT. This sequence encodes CSVEDLGEKLFF.

J is TRBJ1-1 and V is TRBV7-3; no clear D. Between the trimmed V and J ends, which lost 5 bases and 6 bases, there was a span of 16 bases. Looked up from germline, CDR1 is SGHTA and CDR2 is FQGTGA. The CDR3 runs 14 residues. CDR3 in DNA: TGTGCCAGCAGCCCCGGGAGCCACCGGGCTGAAGCTTTCTTT. Its protein is CASSPGSHRAEAFF.

This rearrangement joins TRBV11-2 to TRBJ1-2, with 9 bases aligning to TRBD1. Germline V gene lookup returns CDR1 SGHAT and CDR2 FQNNGV. J gave up 1 base and V 3 bases, and 3 bases lay outside the gene matches. The CDR3 has 15 residues. This CDR3 is CASSFPGQGNYGYTF. The CDR3 DNA follows: TGTGCCAGCAGCTTTCCGGGACAGGGTAACTATGGCTACACCTTC.

CDR3 region: CSDGTGYSGSATDTQYF. The DNA of the CDR3 is TGCAGCGACGGGACAGGGTATAGCGGGAGCGCCACAGATACGCAGTATTTT. The chain couples TRBV29-1 to TRBJ2-3; the D gene could be TRBD1 or TRBD2 (9 bases each). Trimming shortened V by 7 bases and J by 2 bases, and 25 bases separated the two germline ends. The germline CDR1 and CDR2 sequences are SQVTM and ANQGSEA. This CDR3 contains 17 residues.

The chain is built from TRBV29-1 and TRBJ1-2; D remains unclear. The V gene's germline CDR1 is SQVTM and CDR2 ANQGSEA. V was clipped by 7 bases and J by 0 bases, with 9 bases between them. The CDR3 is 12 amino acids. The CDR3 nucleotides read TGCAGCGCGACCCAGGCTAACTATGGCTACACCTTC. Amino acids: CSATQANYGYTF.

The V call is TRBV7-3, the J call TRBJ2-5, with 10 bases identical to TRBD2. This CDR3 has 13 residues. J was trimmed by 7 bases and V by 4 bases; bases with no gene match: 3. Germline CDR1 and CDR2: SGHTA and FQGTGA. In DNA form, the CDR3 reads TGTGCCAGCAGCTCACTAGCGGGGAGGACCCAGTACTTC. Amino acid sequence: CASSSLAGRTQYF.

In its sample, this clone was seen a few times. The chain couples TRBV6-5 to TRBJ1-2; D uncertain. CDR3 length: 11 amino acids. Germline values: CDR1 MNHEY, CDR2 SVGAGI. Trimming cost V 7 bases and J 7 bases, with 10 bases left between them. Here the CDR3 DNA reads TGTGCCAGCACCAACGGACGTGGCTACACCTTC. It is translated as CASTNGRGYTF.

This clone was seen a few times. The V and J genes are TRBV5-1 and TRBJ1-2, with D perhaps matching TRBD1 (5 bases). The germline V gene encodes CDR1 SGHRS and CDR2 YFSETQ. The CDR3 sequence is 12 residues long. With 7 bases removed from V and 8 bases from J, the gap between germline ends came to 15 bases. The CDR3 protein is CASAEQGGGYTF. In DNA form, the CDR3 reads TGCGCCAGCGCGGAGCAGGGTGGAGGCTACACCTTC.

The rearrangement uses TRBV7-8 and TRBJ1-1; possible D gene TRBD1, 5 bases. Germline V lookup: CDR1 SGHVS, CDR2 FQNEAQ. This CDR3 region has 13 residues. V was shortened by 5 bases and J by 6 bases, with 13 bases between the two germline ends. The CDR3 here is CASSPRVSAEAFF. CDR3 bases: TGTGCCAGCAGCCCCAGGGTTTCGGCTGAAGCTTTCTTT. Supplemented by reference TRBV7-8 and TRBJ1-1, the full variable domain reads GAGVSQSPRYKVAKRGQDVALRCDPISGHVSLFWYQQALGQGPEFLTYFQNEAQLDKSGLPSDRFFAERPEGSVSTLKIQRTQQEDSAVYLCASSPRVSAEAFFGQGTRLTVV.

This clone was seen a single time. V and J are TRBV19 and TRBJ1-5; weak D call: TRBD1 (5 bases). The CDR3 spans 13 residues. Deletions cut 4 bases from V and 4 bases from J, with 8 bases between. Germline V gene sequence: CDR1 LNHDA, CDR2 SQIVND (reference sequence). The CDR3 nucleotides read TGTGCCAGTAGTACAGGGTATAATCAGCCCCAGCATTTT. It codes for CASSTGYNQPQHF. Based on the CDR3 plus reference TRBV19 and TRBJ1-5, the full variable domain is DGGITQSPKYLFRKEGQNVTLSCEQNLNHDAMYWYRQDPGQGLRLIYYSQIVNDFQKGDIAEGYSVSREKKESFPLTVTSAQKNPTAFYLCASSTGYNQPQHFGDGTRLSIL.

This clone was detected a few times. The chain uses TRBV7-3 and TRBJ1-1; D is unresolved. The CDR3 has 19 amino acids. The germline gives CDR1 SGHTA, CDR2 FQGTGA. V shed 2 bases and J shed 0 bases, with 22 bases lying between them. The DNA for the CDR3 is TGTGCCAGCAGCTTATGGGCCCCACGAACAGTGGCCATGAACACTGAAGCTTTCTTT. This codes for CASSLWAPRTVAMNTEAFF.

This clone has a single count. The rearrangement links TRBV7-3 to TRBJ2-2, with unresolved D. CDR3 length: 13 residues. Germline values: CDR1 SGHTA, CDR2 FQGTGA. V dropped 6 bases and J dropped 4 bases, with 9 bases sitting between them. In nucleotides, the CDR3 is TGTGCCAGCAGAAGCCGGGCCACCGGGGAGCTGTTTTTT. It is translated as CASRSRATGELFF.

The chain is built from TRBV19 and TRBJ2-2; tentatively, D is TRBD2 (5 bases). Trimming left V 4 bases short and J 5 bases short, with 20 bases between. This CDR3 has 17 residues. Germline-derived CDR1 and CDR2 are LNHDA and SQIVND (reference sequence). The CDR3 sequence is CASSRGRGPLDTGELFF. The CDR3 DNA reads TGTGCCAGTAGTAGAGGGCGAGGTCCCCTAGATACCGGGGAGCTGTTTTTT.